This TCR beta chain was documented in a study of CXCR3-negative and CXCR3-positive naive CD8 T cells. The CDR3 covers 14 residues. Germline V lookup: CDR1 SQVTM, CDR2 ANQGSEA. Study observations and caveats: Hydrophobicity of TRB CDR3s was greater in CXCR3-positive naive cells than in CXCR3-negative naive cells.

Carrying UMI labels, the TRB cDNA libraries were prepared through 5' RACE. Each CDR3 protein gets one entry in TCRdb, which reprocessed the 5' RACE reads and gives no DNA. Its table lists about 26,000 distinct CDR3 sequences. A note on this clonotype: Its specificity is unknown.

Sequencing used naive CXCR3- CD8+ T cells from blood. Subset meaning: CD45RO-CCR7+CD27+CD95- naive CD8+ T cells lacking CXCR3 (TNR3-). The J gene is TRBJ2-3, the V gene TRBV29-1; the TCRdb call, TRBD1, lacks DNA for checking. The clonotype was recovered from a human donor in good health. Some clones in this sample may be carry-over from other donors' samples. CDR3 amino acids: CSVEEGPPTDTQYF.